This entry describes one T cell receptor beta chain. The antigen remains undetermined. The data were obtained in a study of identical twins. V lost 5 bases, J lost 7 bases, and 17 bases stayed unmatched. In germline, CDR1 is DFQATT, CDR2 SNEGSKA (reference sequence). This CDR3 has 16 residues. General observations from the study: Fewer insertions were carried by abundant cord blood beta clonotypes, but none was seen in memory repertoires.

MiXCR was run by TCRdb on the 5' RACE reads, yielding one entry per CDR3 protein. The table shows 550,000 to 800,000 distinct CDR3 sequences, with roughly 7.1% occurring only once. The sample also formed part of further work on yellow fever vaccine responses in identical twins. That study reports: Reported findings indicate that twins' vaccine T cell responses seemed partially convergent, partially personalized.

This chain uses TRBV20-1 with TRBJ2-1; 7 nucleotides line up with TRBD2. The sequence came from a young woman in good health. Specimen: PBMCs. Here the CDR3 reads CSARDVGGRAWNEQFF. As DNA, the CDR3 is TGCAGTGCTCGGGATGTGGGAGGGAGGGCCTGGAATGAGCAGTTCTTC.